The T cell receptor beta chain described here comes from a study of shared clonotypes between healthy human individuals. Study conclusions and caveats: Sampling covered blood only; tissue repertoires likely differ. The diversity represented, both genetic and in exposure history, was limited by few donors.

Unmatched junction bases numbered 5, after V lost 4 bases and J lost 0 bases. From germline, CDR1 is SGHRS and CDR2 YFSETQ. There are 16 residues in the CDR3. Clones were read by immunoSEQ multiplex PCR, and TCRdb kept only the in-frame ones, dropping some. The data hold roughly 2.2 million clones, with just under 95% observed a single time. As regards this clone: What it binds is not known.

The receptor comes from a man aged 18 to 29 in good health. Some clones in this sample may be carry-over from other donors' samples. The sequenced material came from naive CD4+ T cells from PBMCs. The subset: CD45RA+ positively selected. This sequence joins TRBV5-1 and TRBJ2-3, with 10 bases that match TRBD1. CDR3 residues: CASSAGTGASTDTQYF. For the CDR3, the DNA is TGCGCCAGCAGCGCAGGGACAGGGGCCAGCACAGATACGCAGTATTTT.